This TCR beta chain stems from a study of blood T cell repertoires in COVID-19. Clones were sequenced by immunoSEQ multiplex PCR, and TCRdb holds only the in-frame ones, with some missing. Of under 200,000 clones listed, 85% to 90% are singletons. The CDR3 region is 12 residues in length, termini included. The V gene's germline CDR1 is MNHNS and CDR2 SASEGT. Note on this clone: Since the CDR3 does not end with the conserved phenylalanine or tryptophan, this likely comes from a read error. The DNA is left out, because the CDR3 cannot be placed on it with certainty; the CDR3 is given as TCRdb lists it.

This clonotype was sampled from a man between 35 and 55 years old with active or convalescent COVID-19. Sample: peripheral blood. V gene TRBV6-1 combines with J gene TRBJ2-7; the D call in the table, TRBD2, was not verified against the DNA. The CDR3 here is CASSEWQREARI.